This T cell receptor (beta chain) appears in the sequencing data of a study of blood T cell repertoires in COVID-19. The V end was cut by 4 bases, the J end by 4 bases, with 16 bases between. Germline V gene lookup returns CDR1 MNHEY and CDR2 SVGEGT. The CDR3 loop spans 15 amino acids. Sequenced by immunoSEQ multiplex PCR; TCRdb stores in-frame clones only, minus some. This sample has 98,000 or so clones, with roughly 90% found just once. The chain employs TRBV6-2 or TRBV6-3 and TRBJ1-2, with D maybe TRBD1 (5 bases). The sequencing sample was made of peripheral blood. This TCR was sampled from a human donor in a cohort sampled during active COVID-19. The CDR3 region has the DNA TGTGCCAGCAGTTGGTCCGACAGCCACCCCTATGGCTACACCTTC. It is translated as CASSWSDSHPYGYTF.